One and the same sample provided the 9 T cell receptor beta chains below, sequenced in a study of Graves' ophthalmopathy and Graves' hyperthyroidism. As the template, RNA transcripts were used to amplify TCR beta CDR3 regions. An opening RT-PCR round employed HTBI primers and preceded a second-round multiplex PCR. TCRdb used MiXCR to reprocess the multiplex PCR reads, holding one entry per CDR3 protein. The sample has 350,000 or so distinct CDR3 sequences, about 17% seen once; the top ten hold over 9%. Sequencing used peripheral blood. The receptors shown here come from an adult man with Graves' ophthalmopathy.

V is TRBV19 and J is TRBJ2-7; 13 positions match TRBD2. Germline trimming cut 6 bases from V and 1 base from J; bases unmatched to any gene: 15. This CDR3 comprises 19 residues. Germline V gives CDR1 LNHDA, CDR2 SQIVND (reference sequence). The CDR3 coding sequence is TGTGCCAGTAGAACCGACAGGGGACGGGGACTAGCGGGGTCCTACGAGCAGTACTTC. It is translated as CASRTDRGRGLAGSYEQYF.

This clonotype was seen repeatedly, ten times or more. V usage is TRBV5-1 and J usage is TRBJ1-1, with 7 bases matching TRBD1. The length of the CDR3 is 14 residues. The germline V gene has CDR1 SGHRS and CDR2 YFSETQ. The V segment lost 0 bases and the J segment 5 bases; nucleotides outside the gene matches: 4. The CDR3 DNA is TGCGCCAGCAGCTTGGCGACAGGGAAGACTGAAGCTTTCTTT. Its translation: CASSLATGKTEAFF.

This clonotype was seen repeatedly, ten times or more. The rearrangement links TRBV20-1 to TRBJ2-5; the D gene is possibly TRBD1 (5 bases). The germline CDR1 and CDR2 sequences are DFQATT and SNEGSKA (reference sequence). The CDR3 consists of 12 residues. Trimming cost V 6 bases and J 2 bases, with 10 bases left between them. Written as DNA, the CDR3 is TGCAGTGCAACGGACACTCAAGAGACCCAGTACTTC. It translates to CSATDTQETQYF.

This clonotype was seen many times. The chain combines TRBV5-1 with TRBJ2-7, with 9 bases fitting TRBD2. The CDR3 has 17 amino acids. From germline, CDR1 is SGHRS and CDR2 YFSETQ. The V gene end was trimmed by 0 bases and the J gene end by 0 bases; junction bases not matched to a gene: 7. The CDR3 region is CASSLGLAGDNSYEQYF. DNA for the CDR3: TGCGCCAGCAGCTTGGGTTTAGCGGGAGACAACTCCTACGAGCAGTACTTC.

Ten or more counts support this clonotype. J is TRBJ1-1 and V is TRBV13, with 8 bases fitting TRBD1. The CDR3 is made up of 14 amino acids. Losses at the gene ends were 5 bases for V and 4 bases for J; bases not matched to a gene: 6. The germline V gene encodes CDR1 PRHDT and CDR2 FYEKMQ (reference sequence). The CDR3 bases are TGTGCCAGCAGCCCCCGACAGGGGCTCACTGAAGCTTTCTTT. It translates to CASSPRQGLTEAFF.

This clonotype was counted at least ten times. This CDR3 reads CSARDGGRYEQYF. CDR3 coding DNA: TGCAGTGCTAGAGACGGGGGGCGTTACGAGCAGTACTTC. V gene TRBV20-1 combines with J gene TRBJ2-7; tentatively, D is TRBD2 (7 bases). The CDR3 is 13 residues long. Trimming left V 0 bases short and J 4 bases short, with 10 bases between. The germline V gene encodes CDR1 DFQATT and CDR2 SNEGSKA (reference sequence).

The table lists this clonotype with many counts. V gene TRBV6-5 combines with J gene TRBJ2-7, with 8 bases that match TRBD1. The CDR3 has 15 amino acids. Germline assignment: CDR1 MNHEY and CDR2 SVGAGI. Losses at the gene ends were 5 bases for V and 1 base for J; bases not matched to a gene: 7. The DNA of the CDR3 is TGTGCCAGCAGTCGATCCGGGACAGGATCCTACGAGCAGTACTTC. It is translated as CASSRSGTGSYEQYF.

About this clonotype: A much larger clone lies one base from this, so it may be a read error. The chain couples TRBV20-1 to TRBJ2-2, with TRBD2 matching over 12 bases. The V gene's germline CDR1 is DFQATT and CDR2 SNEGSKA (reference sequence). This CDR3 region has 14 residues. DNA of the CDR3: TGCAGTGCTCGACTAGCGGGAGACACCGGGAAGCTGTTTTTT. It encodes CSARLAGDTGKLFF.

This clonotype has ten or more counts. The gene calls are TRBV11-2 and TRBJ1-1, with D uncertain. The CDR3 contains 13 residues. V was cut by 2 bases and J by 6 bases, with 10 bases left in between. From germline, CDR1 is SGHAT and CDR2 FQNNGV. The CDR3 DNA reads TGTGCCAGCAGCTTATACTCGGGTTCTGAAGCTTTCTTT. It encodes CASSLYSGSEAFF.